This T cell receptor (beta chain) was obtained from a study of siplizumab effects on memory and regulatory T cells. Findings and limits, study-wide: The Treg-derived share of mappable alloreactive CD4+ clones averaged approximately 71% with siplizumab and 26.9% in controls.

Assays examined roughly 100,000 TCR templates per sample. Using immunoSEQ multiplex PCR, the repertoire was profiled, and TCRdb retains in-frame clones only, with some absent. Found here are about 64,000 clones, roughly 96% of them singletons; the top ten hold roughly 0.097%. Sequenced unstimulated subsets in a few donor pairs: CD4+ naive, CD4+ memory, CD8+ naive, CD8+ effector memory, CD8+ TEMRA. Comment on this clone: The antigen is not known.

The CDR3 sequence is 15 residues long. Trimming took off 0 bases at V and 6 bases at J, with 14 bases between the two ends. Germline assignment: CDR1 GTSNPN and CDR2 SVGIG (reference sequence). Material for sequencing was naive CD8+ T cells sorted from blood. V usage is TRBV30 and J usage is TRBJ1-4, with D tentatively TRBD1 (5 bases). This clonotype originated in a human donor in good health. The CDR3 DNA reads as TGTGCCTGGAGTGTACTGGGGGGGGTCGATGAAAAACTGTTTTTT. It translates to CAWSVLGGVDEKLFF. The complete variable domain, with remaining parts taken from reference TRBV30 and TRBJ1-4, reads SQTIHQWPATLVQPVGSPLSLECTVEGTSNPNLYWYRQAAGRGLQLLFYSVGIGQISSEVPQNLSASRPQDRQFILSSKKLLLSDSGFYLCAWSVLGGVDEKLFFGSGTQLSVL.